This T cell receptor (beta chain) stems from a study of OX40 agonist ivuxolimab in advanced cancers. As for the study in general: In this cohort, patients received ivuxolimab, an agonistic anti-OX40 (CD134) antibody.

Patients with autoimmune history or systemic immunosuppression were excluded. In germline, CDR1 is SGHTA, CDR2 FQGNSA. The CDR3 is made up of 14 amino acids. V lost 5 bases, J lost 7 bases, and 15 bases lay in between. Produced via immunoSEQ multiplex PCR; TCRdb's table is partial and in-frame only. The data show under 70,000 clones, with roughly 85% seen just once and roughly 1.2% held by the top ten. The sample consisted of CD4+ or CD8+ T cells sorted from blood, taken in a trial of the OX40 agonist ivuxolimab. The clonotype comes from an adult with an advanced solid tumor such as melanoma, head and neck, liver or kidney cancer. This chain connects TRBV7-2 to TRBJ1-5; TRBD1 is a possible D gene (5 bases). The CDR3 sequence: CASSRYQGMQPQHF. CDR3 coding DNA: TGTGCCAGCAGCCGTTATCAGGGTATGCAGCCCCAGCATTTT.